The clone carrying this TCR beta chain was seen just once. Antigen unknown. The unexposed donors gave CD4+ T cells in about 2011-2018, prior to COVID-19. Isolation of CD4+ T cells took place after less than twelve days in culture. The data belong to a study of CD4 T cells in relation to SARS-CoV-2 and coronaviruses. Only in-frame clones appear in the TCRdb table, and some are missing; sequencing was by immunoSEQ multiplex PCR. The sample records about 22,000 clones, around 67% being singletons. The receptor's source is a human donor in good health. Sequencing was performed on CD4+ T cells from PBMCs, cultured in vitro.

CDR3 sequence reads: CASSLDRGTDEQYF. The CDR3 bases are TGCGCCAGCAGCTTGGATAGGGGGACCGACGAGCAGTACTTC. J is TRBJ2-7 and V is TRBV5-1, with TRBD1 as a possible D gene (6 bases). Germline assignment: CDR1 SGHRS and CDR2 YFSETQ. Between the trimmed V and J ends, which lost 0 bases and 5 bases, there was a span of 12 bases. The CDR3 contains 14 residues.